This entry lists 19 T cell receptor beta chains sequenced from one sample in a study of T cell repertoires in cytomegalovirus infection. TCRdb independently ran MiXCR on the reads; one entry per CDR3 protein. The table records hundreds of thousands of distinct CDR3 sequences, about 33% of them present only once. No cognate antigen is known for these TCRs. Sequenced material: cultured PBMCs, taken from culture after CMV antigen stimulation. The receptors come from a human donor in good health (CMV status not recorded). Some clones in this sample may be carry-over from other donors' samples.

In this sample, this clonotype turned up a few times. The chain employs TRBV4-1 and TRBJ2-7; D ambiguous. Germline V gives CDR1 MGHRA, CDR2 YSYEKL. V was pared by 2 bases and J by 0 bases, with 8 bases between. The CDR3 loop spans 14 amino acids. The CDR3 coding sequence is TGCGCCAGCAGCCAATTGACGGGCTCCTACGAGCAGTACTTC. As protein: CASSQLTGSYEQYF.

The genes are TRBV7-6 and TRBJ1-1; D is undetermined. The CDR3 spans 14 residues. CDR1 and CDR2 (germline): SGHVS, FNYEAQ. Trimming left V 0 bases short and J 1 base short, with 6 bases between. The CDR3 protein is CASSLASGNTEAFF. The CDR3 bases are TGTGCCAGCAGCTTAGCGTCCGGGAACACTGAAGCTTTCTTT.

There are a few counts of this clonotype. The chain couples TRBV6-6 to TRBJ1-6; tentatively, D is TRBD1 (6 bases). The CDR3 runs 15 residues. Trimming took 7 bases from V and 7 from J, leaving 17 bases between them. Germline V CDR1 and CDR2: MNHNY, SVGAGI (reference sequence). In DNA form, the CDR3 reads TGTGCCAGCAATTCGGGGGCGAAAGGGAATTCACCCCTCCACTTT. Translating it yields CASNSGAKGNSPLHF.

In its sample, this clonotype was seen once. The rearrangement uses TRBV7-3 and TRBJ2-2, with D tentatively TRBD2 (6 bases). The CDR3 consists of 14 residues. The ends were cut back, 6 bases at V and 4 bases at J, with 12 bases in the middle. Germline V gives CDR1 SGHTA, CDR2 FQGTGA. CDR3 sequence reads: CASRRREFTGELFF. CDR3 nucleotides: TGTGCCAGCAGACGACGGGAGTTCACCGGGGAGCTGTTTTTT.

V gene TRBV29-1 combines with J gene TRBJ1-2; 7 bases align to TRBD1. Per the germline V gene, CDR1 is SQVTM and CDR2 is ANQGSEA. This CDR3 has 15 residues. V shed 3 bases, J shed 2 bases, and the junction held 9 bases outside the gene matches. This CDR3 reads CSVDLLGQPNYGYTF. The CDR3 DNA is TGCAGCGTTGATCTGTTGGGACAGCCCAACTATGGCTACACCTTC.

This clonotype has only a few counts. CDR3 loop: CASSFGWVGSSYNEQFF. The CDR3 region has the DNA TGTGCCAGCAGCTTCGGGTGGGTGGGCAGCTCCTACAATGAGCAGTTCTTC. The genes are TRBV5-6 and TRBJ2-1; D unclear. Trimming removed 2 bases from V and 0 bases from J, with 15 bases in between. This CDR3 contains 17 residues. Germline CDR1 reads SGHDT; CDR2 reads YYEEEE.

In this sample, this clonotype turned up a few times. The chain joins TRBV6-1 to TRBJ2-1, with D hard to call. Germline-derived CDR1 and CDR2 are MNHNS and SASEGT. The V end was cut by 6 bases, the J end by 6 bases, with 12 bases between. The CDR3 has 13 residues. CDR3 sequence (DNA): TGTGCCAGCAGAGAAATAGTATCCAATGAGCAGTTCTTC. The encoded protein is CASREIVSNEQFF.

In this sample, this clonotype turned up a few times. This chain joins TRBV7-8 and TRBJ2-5; tentative D call: TRBD2 (5 bases). The germline V gene encodes CDR1 SGHVS and CDR2 FQNEAQ. V shed 5 bases and J shed 4 bases, with 14 bases lying between them. The CDR3 runs to 14 residues. CDR3 in amino acids: CASSGRTRAETQYF. The CDR3 region has the DNA TGTGCCAGCAGCGGTCGGACGAGGGCAGAGACCCAGTACTTC.

CDR3 residues: CASSRGQGSYEQYV. The CDR3 bases are TGTGCCAGCAGCAGAGGACAGGGGTCCTACGAGCAGTACGTC. V gene TRBV5-4 combines with J gene TRBJ2-7; 9 bases agree with TRBD1. Trimming cost V 4 bases and J 1 base; bases outside gene matches: 3. Germline values: CDR1 SGHNT, CDR2 YYREEE (reference sequence). The CDR3 length is 14 residues.

This clonotype was counted between two and nine times. This rearrangement joins TRBV11-1 to TRBJ2-5; 8 bases are shared with TRBD2. This CDR3 has 17 amino acids. The V and J ends lost 1 base and 4 bases, in that order; junction bases with no gene match: 11. Germline CDR1 reads SGHAT; CDR2 reads FQDESV (reference sequence). DNA for the CDR3: TGTGCCAGCAGCTTAGACCTTGAGAGCGGGAGAAGAGAGACCCAGTACTTC. Its protein is CASSLDLESGRRETQYF.

The chain couples TRBV20-1 to TRBJ1-1, with D maybe TRBD1 (5 bases). The CDR3 covers 17 residues. V lost 3 bases and J 6 bases, leaving 26 bases between the germline ends. CDR1 DFQATT and CDR2 SNEGSKA come from the germline V gene (reference sequence). The CDR3 sequence: CSASLLGWTRNSPEAFF. In DNA, the CDR3 is TGCAGTGCTAGCCTCTTGGGCTGGACACGCAACTCCCCTGAAGCTTTCTTT.

The sample holds a few counts of this clonotype. The rearrangement links TRBV4-3 to TRBJ2-1; TRBD2 matches 7 bases. V lost 3 bases to trimming and J lost 3 bases; unmatched junction nucleotides: 5. Per germline, CDR1 LGHNA and CDR2 YSLEER. CDR3 length: 15 amino acids. The CDR3 region is CASSQNRDYYNEQFF. CDR3 coding DNA: TGCGCCAGCAGCCAGAACCGGGACTACTACAATGAGCAGTTCTTC.

The V call is TRBV5-4, the J call TRBJ2-3; 8 nucleotides align to TRBD2. Germline V gene data show CDR1 as SGHNT and CDR2 as YYREEE (reference sequence). Losses at the gene ends were 4 bases for V and 4 bases for J; bases not matched to a gene: 5. The CDR3 has 14 amino acids. CDR3 sequence: CASSRIAGSDTQYF. CDR3 coding DNA: TGTGCCAGCAGCCGGATAGCGGGATCAGATACGCAGTATTTT.

The genes are TRBV14 and TRBJ2-7, with unresolved D. CDR3 length equals 15 residues. Trimming removed 5 bases from V and 0 bases from J, with 14 bases in between. From germline, CDR1 is SGHDN and CDR2 FVKESK. CDR3 DNA: TGTGCCAGCAGCGGGTGGGCGATGGGCTCCTACGAGCAGTACTTC. Translated: CASSGWAMGSYEQYF. The variable domain in full, with the rest retrieved from reference TRBV14 and TRBJ2-7, is EAGVTQFPSHSVIEKGQTVTLRCDPISGHDNLYWYRRVMGKEIKFLLHFVKESKQDESGMPNNRFLAERTGGTYSTLKVQPAELEDSGVYFCASSGWAMGSYEQYFGPGTRLTVT.

This clonotype was seen a few times. The chain carries TRBV19 and TRBJ2-1, with 7 positions matching TRBD2. The V segment lost 0 bases and the J segment 7 bases; nucleotides outside the gene matches: 3. The CDR3 loop spans 14 amino acids. Germline V gene sequence: CDR1 LNHDA, CDR2 SQIVND (reference sequence). CDR3 amino acids: CASSIDGSGNEQFF. The CDR3 DNA reads TGTGCCAGTAGTATAGACGGTAGCGGGAATGAGCAGTTCTTC.

The V call is TRBV30, the J call TRBJ1-2; 8 bases are a match to TRBD1. The V segment lost 3 bases and the J segment 2 bases; nucleotides outside the gene matches: 5. There are 14 residues in the CDR3. The germline gives CDR1 GTSNPN, CDR2 SVGIG (reference sequence). As DNA, the CDR3 is TGTGCCTGGAGCCGTGGACAGGGAAACTATGGCTACACCTTC. As protein: CAWSRGQGNYGYTF.

In this sample, this clonotype turned up a few times. V is TRBV5-1 and J is TRBJ2-4; D is unresolved. The CDR3 contains 14 residues. Per the germline V gene, CDR1 is SGHRS and CDR2 is YFSETQ. Trimming removed 1 base from V and 7 bases from J, with 12 bases in between. CDR3 loop: CASSLRARSNIQYF. CDR3 bases: TGCGCCAGCAGCTTGAGGGCCAGATCGAACATTCAGTACTTC.

This chain uses TRBV28 with TRBJ2-3; TRBD2 aligns across 15 bases. In germline, CDR1 is MDHEN, CDR2 SYDVKM. The CDR3 runs to 17 residues. V trimming: 5 bases; J trimming: 6 bases; junction bases outside the gene matches: 9. The CDR3 DNA reads TGTGCCAGCAGTCCTTCGGGACTAGCGGGAGGCCGGGATACGCAGTATTTT. Translating it yields CASSPSGLAGGRDTQYF. The entire variable domain, with the rest obtained from reference TRBV28 and TRBJ2-3, is as follows: DVKVTQSSRYLVKRTGEKVFLECVQDMDHENMFWYRQDPGLGLRLIYFSYDVKMKEKGDIPEGYSVSREKKERFSLILESASTNQTSMYLCASSPSGLAGGRDTQYFGPGTRLTVL.

This clonotype turned up a few times. The chain carries TRBV20-1 and TRBJ1-2; 9 bases are a match to TRBD1. Trimming cost V 5 bases and J 7 bases; bases outside gene matches: 8. Germline CDR1 is DFQATT and CDR2 is SNEGSKA (reference sequence). The CDR3 spans 13 residues. The CDR3 bases are TGCAGTGCTCGCGGGACAGGGTTGTTTGGCTACACCTTC. This translates into CSARGTGLFGYTF.